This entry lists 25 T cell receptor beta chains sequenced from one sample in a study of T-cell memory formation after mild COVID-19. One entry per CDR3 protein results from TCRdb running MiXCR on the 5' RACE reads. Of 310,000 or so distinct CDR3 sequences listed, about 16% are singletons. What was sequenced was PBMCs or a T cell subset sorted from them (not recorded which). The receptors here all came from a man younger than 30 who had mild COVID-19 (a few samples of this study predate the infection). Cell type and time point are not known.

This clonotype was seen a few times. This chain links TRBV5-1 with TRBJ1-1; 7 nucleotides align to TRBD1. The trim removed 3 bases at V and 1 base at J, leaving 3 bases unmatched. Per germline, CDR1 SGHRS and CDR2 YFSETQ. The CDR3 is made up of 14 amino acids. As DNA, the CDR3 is TGCGCCAGCAGCTCAAGGGACAGGAACACTGAAGCTTTCTTT. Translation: CASSSRDRNTEAFF.

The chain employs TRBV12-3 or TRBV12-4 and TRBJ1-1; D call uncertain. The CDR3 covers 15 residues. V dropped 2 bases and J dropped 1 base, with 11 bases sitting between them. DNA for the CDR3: TGTGCCAGCAGTTTATTGGTCGGGTCGAACACTGAAGCTTTCTTT. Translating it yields CASSLLVGSNTEAFF.

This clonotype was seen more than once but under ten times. The CDR3 bases are TGCGCCAGCAGCTTGGTGGAGGCAAATTCACCCCTCCACTTT. This codes for CASSLVEANSPLHF. V and J are TRBV5-1 and TRBJ1-6, with no clear D. V was pared by 0 bases and J by 7 bases, with 8 bases between. CDR3 size: 14 residues. Germline V lookup: CDR1 SGHRS, CDR2 YFSETQ.

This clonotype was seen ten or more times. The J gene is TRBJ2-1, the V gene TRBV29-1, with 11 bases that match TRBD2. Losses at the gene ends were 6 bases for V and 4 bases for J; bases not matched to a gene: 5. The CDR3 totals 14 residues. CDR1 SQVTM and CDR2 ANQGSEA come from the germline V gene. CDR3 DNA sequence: TGCAGCGTGGACGCTAGCGGGGGGTACAATGAGCAGTTCTTC. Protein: CSVDASGGYNEQFF.

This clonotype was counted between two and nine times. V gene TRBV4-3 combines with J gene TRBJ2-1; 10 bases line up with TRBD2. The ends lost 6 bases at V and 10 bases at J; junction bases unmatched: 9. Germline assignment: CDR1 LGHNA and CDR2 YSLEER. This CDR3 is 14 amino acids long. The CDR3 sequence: CASSLAGSGGEQFF. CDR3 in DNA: TGCGCCAGCAGTCTCGCTGGTAGCGGGGGGGAGCAGTTCTTC.

CDR3 sequence: CASSSRGGSQPQHF. The CDR3 region has the DNA TGTGCCAGCAGCTCGAGGGGAGGAAGTCAGCCCCAGCATTTT. J is TRBJ1-5 and V is TRBV7-2; D perhaps matches TRBD1 (5 bases). V was shortened by 4 bases and J by 6 bases, with 13 bases between the two germline ends. Germline CDR1 is SGHTA and CDR2 is FQGNSA. This CDR3 is built from 14 residues.

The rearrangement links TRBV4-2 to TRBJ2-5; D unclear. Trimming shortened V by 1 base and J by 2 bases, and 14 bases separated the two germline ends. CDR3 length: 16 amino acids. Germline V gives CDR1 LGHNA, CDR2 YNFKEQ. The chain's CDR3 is CASSQVSPERQETQYF. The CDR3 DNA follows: TGTGCCAGCAGCCAAGTATCGCCAGAACGTCAAGAGACCCAGTACTTC.

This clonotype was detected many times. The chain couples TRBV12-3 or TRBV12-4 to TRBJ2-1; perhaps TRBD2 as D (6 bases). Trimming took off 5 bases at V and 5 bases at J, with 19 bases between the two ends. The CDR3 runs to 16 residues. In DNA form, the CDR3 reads TGTGCCAGCAGTCGTGCCCATTCCGGGAGCCACAATGAGCAGTTCTTC. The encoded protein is CASSRAHSGSHNEQFF.

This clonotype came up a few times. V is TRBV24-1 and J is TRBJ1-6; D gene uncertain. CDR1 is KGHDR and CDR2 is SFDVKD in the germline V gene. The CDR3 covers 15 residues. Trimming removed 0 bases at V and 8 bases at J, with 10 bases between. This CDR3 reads CATSDLIASDSPLHF. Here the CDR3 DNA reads TGTGCCACCAGTGATTTGATCGCCAGTGATTCACCCCTCCACTTT.

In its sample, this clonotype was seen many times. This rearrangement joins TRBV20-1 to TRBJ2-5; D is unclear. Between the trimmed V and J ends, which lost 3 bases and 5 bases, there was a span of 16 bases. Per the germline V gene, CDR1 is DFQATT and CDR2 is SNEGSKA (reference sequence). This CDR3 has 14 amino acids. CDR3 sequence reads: CSARETARHETQYF. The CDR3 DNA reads TGCAGTGCTAGGGAGACGGCCAGGCACGAGACCCAGTACTTC.

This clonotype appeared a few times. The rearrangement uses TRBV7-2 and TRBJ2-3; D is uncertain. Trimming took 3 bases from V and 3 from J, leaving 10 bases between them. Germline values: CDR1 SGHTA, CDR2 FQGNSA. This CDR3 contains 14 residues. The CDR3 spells CASSLERHTDTQYF. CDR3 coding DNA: TGTGCCAGCAGCTTGGAGCGTCATACAGATACGCAGTATTTT.

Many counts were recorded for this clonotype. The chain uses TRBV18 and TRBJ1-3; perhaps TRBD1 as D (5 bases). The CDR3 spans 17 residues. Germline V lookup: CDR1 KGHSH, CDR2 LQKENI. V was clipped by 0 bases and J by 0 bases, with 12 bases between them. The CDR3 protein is CASSPPYRTISGNTIYF. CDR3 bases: TGTGCCAGCTCACCACCGTACAGGACGATCTCTGGAAACACCATATATTTT.

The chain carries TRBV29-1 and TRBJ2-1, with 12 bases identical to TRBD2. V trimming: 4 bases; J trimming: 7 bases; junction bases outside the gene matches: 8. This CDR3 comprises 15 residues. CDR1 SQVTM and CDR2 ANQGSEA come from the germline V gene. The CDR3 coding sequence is TGCAGCGTTGTGACTAGCGGGGGCCCTGGTAATGAGCAGTTCTTC. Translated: CSVVTSGGPGNEQFF.

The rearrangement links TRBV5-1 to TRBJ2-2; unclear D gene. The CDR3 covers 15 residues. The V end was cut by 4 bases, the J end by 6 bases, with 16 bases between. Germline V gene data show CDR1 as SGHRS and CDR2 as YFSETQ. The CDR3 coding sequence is TGCGCCAGCAGCCAACATTTAGCATTCTCCGGGGAGCTGTTTTTT. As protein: CASSQHLAFSGELFF.

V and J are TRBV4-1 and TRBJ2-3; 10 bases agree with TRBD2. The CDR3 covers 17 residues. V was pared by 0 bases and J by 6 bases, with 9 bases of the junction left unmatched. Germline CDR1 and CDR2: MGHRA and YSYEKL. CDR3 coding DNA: TGCGCCAGCAGCCAAGAGCCTAGCGGGGGACCCACGGATACGCAGTATTTT. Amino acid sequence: CASSQEPSGGPTDTQYF.

CDR3 residues: CASSSVAGSAGELFF. DNA of the CDR3: TGTGCCAGCAGCTCGGTCGCGGGGTCGGCCGGGGAGCTGTTTTTT. The chain uses TRBV7-2 and TRBJ2-2, with D possibly TRBD2 on 6 matching bases. The germline gives CDR1 SGHTA, CDR2 FQGNSA. Trimming took off 4 bases at V and 6 bases at J, with 15 bases between the two ends. The CDR3 is 15 amino acids.

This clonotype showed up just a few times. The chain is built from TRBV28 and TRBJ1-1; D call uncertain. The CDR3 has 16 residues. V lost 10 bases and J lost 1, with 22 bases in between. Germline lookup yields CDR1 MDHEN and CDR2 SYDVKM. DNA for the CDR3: TGTGCCACCCTAATTGGGGAGATCAACAGGAACACTGAAGCTTTCTTT. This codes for CATLIGEINRNTEAFF.

The CDR3 DNA follows: TGTGCCAGCAGTGCCCCGGGCAGGGGGCCTACCCAGCCCCAGCATTTT. It codes for CASSAPGRGPTQPQHF. The V gene is TRBV12-3 or TRBV12-4, the J gene TRBJ1-5, with 8 bases aligning to TRBD1. V lost 5 bases and J lost 7; bases outside the gene matches: 13. The length of the CDR3 is 16 residues.

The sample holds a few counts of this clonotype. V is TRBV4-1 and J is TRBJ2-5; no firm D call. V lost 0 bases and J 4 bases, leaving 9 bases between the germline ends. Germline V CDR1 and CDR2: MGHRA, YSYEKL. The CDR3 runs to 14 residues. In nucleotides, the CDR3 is TGCGCCAGCAGCCAAGATCCACAGCCAGAGACCCAGTACTTC. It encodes CASSQDPQPETQYF.

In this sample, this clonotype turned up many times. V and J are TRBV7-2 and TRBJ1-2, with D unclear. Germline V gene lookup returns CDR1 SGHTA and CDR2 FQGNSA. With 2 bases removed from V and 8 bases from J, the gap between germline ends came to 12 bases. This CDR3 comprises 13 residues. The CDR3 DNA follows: TGTGCCAGCAGCTTATTTGAGGGCGGAGGCTACACCTTC. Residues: CASSLFEGGGYTF.

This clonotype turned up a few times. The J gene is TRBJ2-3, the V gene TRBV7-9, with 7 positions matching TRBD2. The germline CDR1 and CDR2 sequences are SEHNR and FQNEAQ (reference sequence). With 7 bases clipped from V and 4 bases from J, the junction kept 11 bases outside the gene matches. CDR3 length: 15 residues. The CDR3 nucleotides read TGTGCCAGCATGGCTATGGGACTACTCCCAGATACGCAGTATTTT. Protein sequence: CASMAMGLLPDTQYF.

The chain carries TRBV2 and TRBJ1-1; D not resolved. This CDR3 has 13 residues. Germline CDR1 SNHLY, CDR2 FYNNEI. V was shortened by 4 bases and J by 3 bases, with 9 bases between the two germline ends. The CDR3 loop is CASSGFGDTEAFF. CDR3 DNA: TGTGCCAGCAGTGGCTTTGGGGACACTGAAGCTTTCTTT.

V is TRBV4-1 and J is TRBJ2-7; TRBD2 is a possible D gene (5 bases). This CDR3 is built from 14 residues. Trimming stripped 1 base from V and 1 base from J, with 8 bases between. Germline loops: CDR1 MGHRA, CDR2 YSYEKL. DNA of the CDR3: TGCGCCAGCAGCCAAGGAGGGATATCCTACGAGCAGTACTTC. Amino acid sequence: CASSQGGISYEQYF.

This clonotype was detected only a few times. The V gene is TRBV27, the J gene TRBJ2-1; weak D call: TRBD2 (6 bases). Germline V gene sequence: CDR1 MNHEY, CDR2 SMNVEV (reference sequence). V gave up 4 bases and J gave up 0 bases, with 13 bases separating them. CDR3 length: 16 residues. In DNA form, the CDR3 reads TGTGCCAGCAGTTCTCTGACTAGGGGCTCCTACAATGAGCAGTTCTTC. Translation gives CASSSLTRGSYNEQFF.

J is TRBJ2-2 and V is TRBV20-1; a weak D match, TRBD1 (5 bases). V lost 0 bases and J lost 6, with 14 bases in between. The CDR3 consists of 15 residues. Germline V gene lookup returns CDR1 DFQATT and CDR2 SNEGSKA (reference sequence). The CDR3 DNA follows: TGCAGTGCTAGAGATTTTAGGGGAAGGGCCGGGGAGCTGTTTTTT. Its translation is CSARDFRGRAGELFF.